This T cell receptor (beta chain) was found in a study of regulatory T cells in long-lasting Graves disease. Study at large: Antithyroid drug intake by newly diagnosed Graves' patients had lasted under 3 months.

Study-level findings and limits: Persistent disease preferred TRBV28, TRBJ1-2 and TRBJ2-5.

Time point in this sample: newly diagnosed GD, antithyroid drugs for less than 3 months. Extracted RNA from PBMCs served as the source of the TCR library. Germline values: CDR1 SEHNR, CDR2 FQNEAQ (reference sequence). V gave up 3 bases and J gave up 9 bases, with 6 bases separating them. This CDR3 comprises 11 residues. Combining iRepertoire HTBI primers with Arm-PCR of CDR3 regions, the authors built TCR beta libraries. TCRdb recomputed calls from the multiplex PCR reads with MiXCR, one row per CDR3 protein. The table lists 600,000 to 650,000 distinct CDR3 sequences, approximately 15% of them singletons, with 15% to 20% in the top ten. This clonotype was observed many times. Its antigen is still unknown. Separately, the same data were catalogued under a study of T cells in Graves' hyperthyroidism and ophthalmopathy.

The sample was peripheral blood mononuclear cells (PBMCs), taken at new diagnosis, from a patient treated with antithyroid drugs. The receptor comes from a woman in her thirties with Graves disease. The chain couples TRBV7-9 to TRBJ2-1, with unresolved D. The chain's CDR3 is CASSFWGEQFF. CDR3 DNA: TGTGCCAGCAGCTTTTGGGGTGAGCAGTTCTTC.